This T cell receptor beta chain was documented in a study of response to subunit inactivated influenza vaccine. Study outcomes and limitations: Authors suggested few new T cells are recruited by each seasonal influenza vaccination.

The CDR3 is made up of 16 amino acids. With V trimmed by 3 bases and J by 7 bases, 9 bases remained unmatched. From germline, CDR1 is SEHNR and CDR2 FQNEAQ (reference sequence). TCRdb fed the RT-PCR reads into MiXCR, producing one record per CDR3 protein. Of 400,000 to 650,000 distinct CDR3 sequences detected, less than 7.5% appear once; the ten largest clones hold roughly 14%. This clonotype appeared a few times. Its cognate antigen is unknown. The V gene is TRBV7-9, the J gene TRBJ1-6, with 7 nucleotides matching TRBD1. Here the sequenced sample was PBMCs from blood, taken about 23 months after vaccination. The receptor comes from a man aged 45 to 70 who received an inactivated influenza vaccine. The CDR3 sequence is CASSFRQGGRNSPLHF. The CDR3, as DNA: TGTGCCAGCAGCTTTCGACAGGGAGGCAGAAATTCACCCCTCCACTTT.